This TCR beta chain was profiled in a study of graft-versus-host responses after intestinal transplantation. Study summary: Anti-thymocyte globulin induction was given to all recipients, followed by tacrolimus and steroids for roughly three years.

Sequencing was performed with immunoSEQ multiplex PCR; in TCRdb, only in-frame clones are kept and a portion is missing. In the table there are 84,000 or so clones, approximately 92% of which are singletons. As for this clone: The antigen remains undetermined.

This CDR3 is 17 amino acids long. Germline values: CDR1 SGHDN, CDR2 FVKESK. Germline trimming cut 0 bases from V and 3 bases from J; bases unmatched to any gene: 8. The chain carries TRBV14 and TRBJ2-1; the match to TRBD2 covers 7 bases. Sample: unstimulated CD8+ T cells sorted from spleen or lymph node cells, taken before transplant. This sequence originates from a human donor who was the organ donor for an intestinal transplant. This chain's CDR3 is CASSQDRGGGNYNEQFF. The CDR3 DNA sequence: TGTGCCAGCAGCCAAGATCGGGGCGGGGGTAACTACAATGAGCAGTTCTTC.